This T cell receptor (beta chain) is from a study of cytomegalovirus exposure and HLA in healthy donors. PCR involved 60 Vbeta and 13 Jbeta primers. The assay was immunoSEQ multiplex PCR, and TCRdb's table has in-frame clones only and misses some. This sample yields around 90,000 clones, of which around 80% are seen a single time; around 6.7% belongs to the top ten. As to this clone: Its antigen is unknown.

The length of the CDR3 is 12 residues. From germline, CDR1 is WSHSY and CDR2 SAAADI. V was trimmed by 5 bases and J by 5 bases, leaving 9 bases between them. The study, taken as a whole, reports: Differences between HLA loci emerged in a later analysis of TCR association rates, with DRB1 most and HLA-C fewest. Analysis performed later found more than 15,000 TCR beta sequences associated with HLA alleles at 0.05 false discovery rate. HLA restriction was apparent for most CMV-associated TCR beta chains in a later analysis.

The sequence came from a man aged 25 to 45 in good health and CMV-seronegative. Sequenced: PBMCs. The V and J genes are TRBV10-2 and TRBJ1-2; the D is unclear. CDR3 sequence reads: CASSPVLYGYTF. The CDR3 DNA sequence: TGCGCCAGCAGTCCTGTTTTGTATGGCTACACCTTC.